This TCR beta chain was found in a study of T cell repertoires in cytomegalovirus infection. Looking at the study overall: Shared public TCR beta signatures pointed to both CMV infection and a matching HLA type.

Germline CDR1 and CDR2: LGHNA and YSLEER. V lost 0 bases to trimming and J lost 5 bases; unmatched junction nucleotides: 4. There are 15 residues in the CDR3. As for this clonotype: The target antigen is unknown.

MiXCR, run by TCRdb on the reads, gives a single entry per CDR3 protein. The sample records about 440,000 distinct CDR3 sequences, 25% to 40% being singletons. The study's findings and limits: Clonotypes of TCR beta that were HLA-C-restricted and CMV-specific dominated the ex vivo response.

Sequenced sample: PBMCs. This sequence was found in a human donor in good health (CMV status not recorded). Some clones in this sample may be carry-over from other donors' samples. This chain links TRBV4-3 with TRBJ2-3, with TRBD1 identical over 8 bases. DNA of the CDR3: TGCGCCAGCAGCCAAGACGGACAGGGTGAAGATACGCAGTATTTT. Amino acid sequence: CASSQDGQGEDTQYF.